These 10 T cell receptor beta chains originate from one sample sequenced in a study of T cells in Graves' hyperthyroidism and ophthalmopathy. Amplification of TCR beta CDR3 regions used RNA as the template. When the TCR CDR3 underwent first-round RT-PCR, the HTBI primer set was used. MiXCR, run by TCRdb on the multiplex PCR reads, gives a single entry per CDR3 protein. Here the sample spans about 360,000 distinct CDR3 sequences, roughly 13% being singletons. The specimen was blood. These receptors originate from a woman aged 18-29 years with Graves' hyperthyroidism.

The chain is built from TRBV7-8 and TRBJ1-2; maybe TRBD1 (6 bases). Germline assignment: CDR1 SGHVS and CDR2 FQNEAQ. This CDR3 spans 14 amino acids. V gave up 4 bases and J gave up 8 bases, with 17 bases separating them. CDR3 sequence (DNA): TGTGCCAGCAGCTCTACAGGGATCGCGAGGGGCTACACCTTC. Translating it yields CASSSTGIARGYTF.

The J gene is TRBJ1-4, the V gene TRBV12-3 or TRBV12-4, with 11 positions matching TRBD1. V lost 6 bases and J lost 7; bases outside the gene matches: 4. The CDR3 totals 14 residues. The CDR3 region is CASRAGTGGEKLFF. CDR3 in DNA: TGTGCCAGCAGAGCCGGGACAGGGGGTGAAAAACTGTTTTTT.

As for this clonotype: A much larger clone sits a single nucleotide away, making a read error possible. The CDR3 nucleotides are TGTGCCAGCAGTGAGCGGGGGGGAGATGGCTACACCTTC. Its translation is CASSERGGDGYTF. This chain uses TRBV2 with TRBJ1-2; tentatively, D is TRBD1 (5 bases). The V gene's germline CDR1 is SNHLY and CDR2 FYNNEI. Trimming shortened V by 3 bases and J by 6 bases, and 11 bases separated the two germline ends. The CDR3 has 13 amino acids.

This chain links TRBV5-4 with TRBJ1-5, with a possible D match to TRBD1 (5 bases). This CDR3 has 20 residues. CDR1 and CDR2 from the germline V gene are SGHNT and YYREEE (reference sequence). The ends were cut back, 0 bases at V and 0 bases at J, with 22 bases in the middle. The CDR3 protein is CASSLERTQTGRDSNQPQHF. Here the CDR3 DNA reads TGTGCCAGCAGCTTGGAGAGGACACAAACCGGTAGGGATAGCAATCAGCCCCAGCATTTT.

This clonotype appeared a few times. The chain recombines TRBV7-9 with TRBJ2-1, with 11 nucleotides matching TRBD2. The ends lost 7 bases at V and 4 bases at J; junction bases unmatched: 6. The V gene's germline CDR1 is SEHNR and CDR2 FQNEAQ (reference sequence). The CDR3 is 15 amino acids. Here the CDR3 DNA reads TGTGCCAGCACCCCGACTAGCGGGGAATACAATGAGCAGTTCTTC. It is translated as CASTPTSGEYNEQFF.

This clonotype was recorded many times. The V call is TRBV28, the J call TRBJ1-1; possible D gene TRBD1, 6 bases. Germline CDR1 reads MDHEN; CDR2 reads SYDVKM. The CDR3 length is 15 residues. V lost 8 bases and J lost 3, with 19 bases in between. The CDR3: CASPSHRDGDTEAFF. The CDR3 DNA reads TGTGCCAGCCCCTCCCACAGGGACGGAGACACTGAAGCTTTCTTT.

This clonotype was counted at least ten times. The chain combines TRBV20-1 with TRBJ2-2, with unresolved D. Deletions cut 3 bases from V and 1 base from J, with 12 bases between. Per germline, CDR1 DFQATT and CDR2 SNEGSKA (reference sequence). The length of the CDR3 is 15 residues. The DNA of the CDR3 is TGCAGTGCTAGGGGTGGAAACCTGAACACCGGGGAGCTGTTTTTT. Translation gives CSARGGNLNTGELFF.

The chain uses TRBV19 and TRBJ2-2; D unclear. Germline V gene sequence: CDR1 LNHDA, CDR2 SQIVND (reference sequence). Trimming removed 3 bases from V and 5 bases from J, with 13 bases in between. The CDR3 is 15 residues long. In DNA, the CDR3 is TGTGCCAGTAGTATGGCCCAGGTCGGGACCGGGGAGCTGTTTTTT. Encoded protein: CASSMAQVGTGELFF.

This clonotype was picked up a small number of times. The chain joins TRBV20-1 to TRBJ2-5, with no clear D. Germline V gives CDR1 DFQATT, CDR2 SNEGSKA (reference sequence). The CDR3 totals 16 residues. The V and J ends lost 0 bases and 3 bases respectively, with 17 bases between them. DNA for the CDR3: TGCAGTGCTAGAGATCCACCTTTATGGGGAAAAGAGACCCAGTACTTC. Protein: CSARDPPLWGKETQYF.

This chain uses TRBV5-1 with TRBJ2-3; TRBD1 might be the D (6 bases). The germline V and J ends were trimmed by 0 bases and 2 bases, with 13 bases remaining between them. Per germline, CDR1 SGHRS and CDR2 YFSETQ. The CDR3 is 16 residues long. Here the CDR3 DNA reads TGCGCCAGCAGCTTGGGGGTACAGGGCAACACAGATACGCAGTATTTT. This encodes CASSLGVQGNTDTQYF.